The T cell receptor beta chain under discussion was sequenced for a study of control samples from healthy donors and cancer patients. The length of the CDR3 is 16 residues. The V and J ends lost 3 bases and 1 base, in that order; junction bases with no gene match: 6. Germline V lookup: CDR1 MDHEN, CDR2 SYDVKM. Clones were sequenced by immunoSEQ multiplex PCR, and TCRdb holds only the in-frame ones, with some missing. In the table there are under 450,000 clones, 75% to 95% of which are singletons. Only one count was recorded for this clone. The sequencing sample was made of PBMCs. The rearrangement joins TRBV28 to TRBJ1-1; TRBD1 aligns across 9 bases. The clonotype originates from a man in his forties or fifties with head and neck cancer. In nucleotides, the CDR3 is TGTGCCAGCAGTTTCTGGACAGGGGAAAGGAACACTGAAGCTTTCTTT. It specifies CASSFWTGERNTEAFF.